The entry that follows covers one TCR beta chain sequence. The target of this receptor is not known. No base quality information exists; no much larger clone differs at one position. This sample was taken from a study of radiation and T cells in renal cell carcinoma (dated by TCRdb to about 2020). Regarding the complete study: Samples were obtained from a clinical trial, in which 15 Gy stereotactic body radiation therapy was delivered to primary renal cell carcinomas and nephrectomy was performed 4 weeks later. TCR beta sequencing covered fewer than 60 samples in total, comprising roughly 26 tumors and 27 peripheral blood samples. Across all 50 or so samples, 4,000,000 or so unique CDR3 nucleotide sequences, encoding roughly 3 million unique CDR3 amino acid sequences, were identified. Study-level results and caveats: Blood repertoire dynamics were not followed beyond 4 weeks after treatment. Top tumor clonotypes rose in blood from baseline to 2 weeks post-radiation, then contracted by 4 weeks, suggesting transient expansion of tumor-resident clones. Because pretreatment tumor biopsies were not available, the baseline intratumoral presence of clonotypes could not be determined. Because the trial had a single-armed design, the trial could not examine how radiation dose or scheduling affected the TCR repertoire.

Read against the paper, the sample's time point label means: baseline pretreatment blood. What this sample's treatment or condition label stands for: 15 Gy SBRT to primary tumor, nephrectomy 4 weeks later. To track tumor-enriched clonotypes, serial peripheral blood was sampled from radiation-treated patients at baseline and at 2 weeks and 4 weeks after SBRT. Renal cell carcinoma with clear cell pathology was present in all patients. The QIAamp DNA Blood Mini Kit (Qiagen) was used to prepare genomic DNA for TCR sequencing. The analyses included just those samples that passed every quality control check. Following the manufacturer's recommendations, the immunoSEQ kit was used to generate TCR beta libraries from genomic DNA. For library preparation, a first multiplex PCR was performed with proprietary primers, followed by a second PCR in which unique barcodes were added, and bead cleanups were performed after each round. A kit-provided positive control reaction and a negative control reaction were included in every sample batch. The final libraries underwent checking on an Agilent 4200 TapeStation D1000 ScreenTape, volumetric pooling, and quantification by qPCR. An Illumina NextSeq500 fitted with a MidOutput 150-cycle cartridge performed the sequencing, running 156 Read1 cycles and 15 Index1 cycles with the kit's custom primers. The pooled library was loaded at roughly 1 pM, with a roughly 18% PhiX control spiked in. As for the original processing: The vendor-processed data were analyzed in R, and a clonotype was defined as all T cells that share the same CDR3 nucleotide sequence. In the clone abundance analyses, frequencies were normalized to the 10,000 most abundant clones in each sample. Public T cell clones, which averaged fewer than five per sample, were removed prior to analysis. An abundance difference of at least 32-fold between compartments was the criterion for calling clonotypes tumor-enriched or baseline blood-enriched. A beta-binomial differential abundance model was used to identify clonotypes that expanded or contracted between blood time points. Similarity between tumor and blood repertoires was quantified using the Baroni-Urbani and Buser coefficient, and groups were compared with two-tailed Wilcoxon tests in R. The source is immuneACCESS, and TCRdb retained only in-frame sequences with V and J called. Part of the clones is not carried over; for the studies checked, unresolved V genes explain less than half of this, and the remainder is unexplained. V, J and clone size are those of that table, while D and trimming were read from the DNA. The sample includes about 49,000 clones, with approximately 80% observed a single time. The top ten hold under 35% of the sample.

The receptor was derived from a woman aged 70 to 79 with renal cell carcinoma. The material sequenced was blood, taken from a patient whose treatment included radiotherapy and nephrectomy.

The CDR3 protein sequence reads: CASSPREREPNEQFF. The nucleotide sequence is given as TGTGCCAGCAGCCCCAGAGAGCGGGAGCCCAATGAGCAGTTCTTC. The rearrangement combines TRBV9 with TRBJ2-1, and 8 bases in between align with TRBD2. CDR1 SGDLS and CDR2 YYNGEE are derived from the germline V gene. Reading from cysteine to phenylalanine, the CDR3 counts 15 amino acids. Left in the record is the CDR3 DNA by itself, 45 bases read in frame from the first base. Trimming removed 4 bases from V and 6 bases from J; the gene matches leave 9 bases unexplained.